The rows below give T cell receptor beta chains drawn from one sample of a study of a mutant IDH1 vaccine in newly diagnosed glioma. Here immunoSEQ multiplex PCR was the method, and the copy in TCRdb shows in-frame clones only, minus some. The table records over 45,000 clones, about 81% of them present only once. The antigens for these receptors are not known. The source material was PBMCs, sampled from a glioma patient whose treatment included an IDH1 peptide vaccine. These TCRs come from a woman between 50 and 59 years old with glioma. The CDR3 runs from the conserved cysteine through the conserved F or W. D genes are given only for firm matches. Some rows mark clone size as missing; the rest say once, few, many or name a class of expanded clone.

j_call d_call v_call clone_size cdr3_aa cdr3_nt
TRBJ2-1 NA TRBV6-5 NA CASSPRGGLDEQFF TGTGCCAGCAGTCCAAGGGGCGGTCTGGATGAGCAGTTCTTC
TRBJ2-1 TRBD1 TRBV18 NA CASSPLQGPSYNEQFF TGTGCCAGCTCACCACTACAGGGGCCCTCCTACAATGAGCAGTTCTTC
TRBJ2-1 TRBD2 TRBV19 NA CASTISGSTHNEQFF TGTGCCAGTACCATTAGCGGGAGCACCCACAATGAGCAGTTCTTC
TRBJ2-7 TRBD1 TRBV5-5 NA CASSSGQGVYYEQYF TGTGCCAGCAGCTCAGGACAGGGAGTGTATTACGAGCAGTACTTC
TRBJ1-3 TRBD1 TRBV10-3 NA CAIGGQGHGNTIYF TGTGCCATCGGGGGACAGGGGCACGGAAACACCATATATTTT
TRBJ1-1 NA TRBV9 NA CASSVEWYTEAFF TGTGCCAGCAGCGTTGAATGGTACACTGAAGCTTTCTTT
TRBJ1-4 NA TRBV5-1 NA CASSSINGELFF TGCGCCAGCAGCTCCATAAACGGAGAACTGTTTTTT
TRBJ1-1 NA TRBV6-5 few CASSYSGTYKAFF TGTGCCAGCAGTTACTCGGGTACATACAAAGCTTTCTTT
TRBJ1-1 TRBD1 TRBV6-5 NA CASSQGQGGAEAFF TGTGCCAGCAGTCAAGGACAGGGAGGCGCTGAAGCTTTCTTT
TRBJ2-7 TRBD2 TRBV27 NA CASSFRLRTSGGGFILYSEQYF TGTGCCAGCAGTTTCAGGTTGCGGACTAGCGGGGGGGGATTTATCCTTTACAGCGAGCAGTACTTC
TRBJ2-3 NA TRBV13 NA CASSFESTDTQYF TGTGCCAGCAGCTTTGAGTCCACAGATACGCAGTATTTT
TRBJ1-1 NA TRBV11-3 few CATSTGRDTEAFF TGTGCCACCTCCACAGGGAGAGACACTGAAGCTTTCTTT
TRBJ1-2 NA TRBV6-4 NA CASSETGIAAGYTF TGTGCCAGCAGTGAGACCGGGATAGCGGCTGGCTACACCTTC
TRBJ2-5 NA TRBV11-3 NA CASSSYREETQYF TGTGCCAGCAGCTCATACAGGGAGGAGACCCAGTACTTC